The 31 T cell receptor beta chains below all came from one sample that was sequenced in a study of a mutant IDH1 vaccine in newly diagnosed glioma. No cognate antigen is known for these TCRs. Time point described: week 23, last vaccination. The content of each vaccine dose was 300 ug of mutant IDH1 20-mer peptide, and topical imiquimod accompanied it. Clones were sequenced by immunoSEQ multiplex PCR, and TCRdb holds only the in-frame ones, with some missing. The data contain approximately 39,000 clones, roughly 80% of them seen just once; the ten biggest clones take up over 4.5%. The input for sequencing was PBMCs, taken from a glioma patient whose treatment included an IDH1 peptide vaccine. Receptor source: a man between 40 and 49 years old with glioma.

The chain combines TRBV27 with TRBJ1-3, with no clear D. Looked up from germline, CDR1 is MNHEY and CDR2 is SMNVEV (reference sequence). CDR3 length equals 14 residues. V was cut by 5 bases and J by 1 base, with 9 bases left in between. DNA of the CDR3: TGTGCCAGCAGTATGAGCCATTCTGGAAACACCATATATTTT. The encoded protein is CASSMSHSGNTIYF.

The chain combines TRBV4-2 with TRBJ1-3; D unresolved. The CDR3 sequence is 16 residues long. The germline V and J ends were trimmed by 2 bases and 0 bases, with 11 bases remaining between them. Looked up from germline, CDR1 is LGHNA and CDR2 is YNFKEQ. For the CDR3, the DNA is TGTGCCAGCAGCCAAAACCCCGCAGACTCTGGAAACACCATATATTTT. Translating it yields CASSQNPADSGNTIYF.

The CDR3 is CASSQGQGRYEQYF. The CDR3, as DNA: TGCGCCAGCAGCCAAGGACAGGGGAGGTACGAGCAGTACTTC. This chain joins TRBV5-1 and TRBJ2-7, with 9 bases matching TRBD1. Germline V gives CDR1 SGHRS, CDR2 YFSETQ. V shed 4 bases, J shed 4 bases, and the junction held 6 bases outside the gene matches. This CDR3 has 14 amino acids. The full variable domain, in which reference TRBV5-1 and TRBJ2-7 provide the parts outside the CDR3, is KAGVTQTPRYLIKTRGQQVTLSCSPISGHRSVSWYQQTPGQGLQFLFEYFSETQRNKGNFPGRFSGRQFSNSRSEMNVSTLELGDSALYLCASSQGQGRYEQYFGPGTRLTVT.

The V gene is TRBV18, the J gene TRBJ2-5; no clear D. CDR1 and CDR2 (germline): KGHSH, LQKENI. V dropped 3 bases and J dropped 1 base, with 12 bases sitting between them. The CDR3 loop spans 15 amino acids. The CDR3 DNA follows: TGTGCCAGCTCACCCCTTGAACGTCCCCAAGAGACCCAGTACTTC. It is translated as CASSPLERPQETQYF. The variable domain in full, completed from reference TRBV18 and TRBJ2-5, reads NAGVMQNPRHLVRRRGQEARLRCSPMKGHSHVYWYRQLPEEGLKFMVYLQKENIIDESGMPKERFSAEFPKEGPSILRIQQVVRGDSAAYFCASSPLERPQETQYFGPGTRLLVL.

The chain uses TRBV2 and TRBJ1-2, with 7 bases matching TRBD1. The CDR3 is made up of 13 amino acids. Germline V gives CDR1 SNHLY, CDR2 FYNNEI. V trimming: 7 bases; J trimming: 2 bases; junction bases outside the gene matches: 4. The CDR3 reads CASTADRNYGYTF. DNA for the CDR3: TGTGCCAGCACCGCGGACAGGAACTATGGCTACACCTTC. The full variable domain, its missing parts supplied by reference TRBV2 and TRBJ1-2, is EPEVTQTPSHQVTQMGQEVILRCVPISNHLYFYWYRQILGQKVEFLVSFYNNEISEKSEIFDDQFSVERPDGSNFTLKIRSTKLEDSAMYFCASTADRNYGYTFGSGTRLTVV.

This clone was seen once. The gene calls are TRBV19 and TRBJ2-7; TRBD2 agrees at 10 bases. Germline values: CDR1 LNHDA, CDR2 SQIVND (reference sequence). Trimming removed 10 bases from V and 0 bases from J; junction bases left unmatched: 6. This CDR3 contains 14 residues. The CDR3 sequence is CATRRLAGSYEQYF. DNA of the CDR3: TGTGCCACCAGGAGACTAGCGGGCTCCTACGAGCAGTACTTC.

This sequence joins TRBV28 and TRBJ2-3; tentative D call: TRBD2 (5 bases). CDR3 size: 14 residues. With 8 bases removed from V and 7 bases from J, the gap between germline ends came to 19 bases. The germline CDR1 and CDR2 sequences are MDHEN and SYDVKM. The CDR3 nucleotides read TGTGCCAGCCTCAGGTGGGCGGGTGGGCATACGCAGTATTTT. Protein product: CASLRWAGGHTQYF.

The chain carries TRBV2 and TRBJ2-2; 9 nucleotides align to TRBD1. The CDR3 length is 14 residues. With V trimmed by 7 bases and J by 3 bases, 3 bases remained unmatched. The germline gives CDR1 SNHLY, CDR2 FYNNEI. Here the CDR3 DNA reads TGTGCCAGCAATCGGGACAGGGACACCGGGGAGCTGTTTTTT. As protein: CASNRDRDTGELFF. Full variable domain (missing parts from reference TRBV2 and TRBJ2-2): EPEVTQTPSHQVTQMGQEVILRCVPISNHLYFYWYRQILGQKVEFLVSFYNNEISEKSEIFDDQFSVERPDGSNFTLKIRSTKLEDSAMYFCASNRDRDTGELFFGEGSRLTVL.

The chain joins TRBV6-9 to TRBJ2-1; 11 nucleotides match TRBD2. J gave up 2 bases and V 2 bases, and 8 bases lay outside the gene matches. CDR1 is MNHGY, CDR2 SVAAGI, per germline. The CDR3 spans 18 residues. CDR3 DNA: TGTGCCAGCAGTTATCGTCCTAGCGGGGGGCAGGCCTACAATGAGCAGTTCTTC. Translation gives CASSYRPSGGQAYNEQFF.

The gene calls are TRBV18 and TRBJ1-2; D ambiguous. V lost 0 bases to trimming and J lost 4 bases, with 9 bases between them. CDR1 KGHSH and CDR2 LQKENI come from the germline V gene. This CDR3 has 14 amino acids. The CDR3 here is CASSPPDTIYGYTF. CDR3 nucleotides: TGTGCCAGCTCACCACCCGACACTATCTATGGCTACACCTTC.

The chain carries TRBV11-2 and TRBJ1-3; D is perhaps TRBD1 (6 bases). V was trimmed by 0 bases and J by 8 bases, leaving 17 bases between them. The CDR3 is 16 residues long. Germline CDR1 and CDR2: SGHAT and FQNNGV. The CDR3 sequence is CASSLEGRGKLDTIYF. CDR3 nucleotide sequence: TGTGCCAGCAGCTTAGAGGGCAGGGGAAAGCTGGACACCATATATTTT. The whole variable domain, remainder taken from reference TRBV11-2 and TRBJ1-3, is EAGVAQSPRYKIIEKRQSVAFWCNPISGHATLYWYQQILGQGPKLLIQFQNNGVVDDSQLPKDRFSAERLKGVDSTLKIQPAKLEDSAVYLCASSLEGRGKLDTIYFGEGSWLTVV.

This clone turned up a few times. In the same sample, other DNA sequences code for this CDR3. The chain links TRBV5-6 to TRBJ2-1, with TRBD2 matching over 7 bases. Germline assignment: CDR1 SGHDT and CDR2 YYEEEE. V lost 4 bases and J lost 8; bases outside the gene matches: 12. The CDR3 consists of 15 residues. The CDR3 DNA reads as TGTGCCAGCAGCCCCGGGGGAGCGGGGTATTATGAGCAGTTCTTC. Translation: CASSPGGAGYYEQFF.

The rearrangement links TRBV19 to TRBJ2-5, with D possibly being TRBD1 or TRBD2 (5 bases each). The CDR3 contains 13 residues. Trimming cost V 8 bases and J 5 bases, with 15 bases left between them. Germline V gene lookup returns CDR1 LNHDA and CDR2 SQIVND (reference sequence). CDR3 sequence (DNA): TGTGCCAGTGGGAGAGGGGCCGAGGAGACCCAGTACTTC. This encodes CASGRGAEETQYF.

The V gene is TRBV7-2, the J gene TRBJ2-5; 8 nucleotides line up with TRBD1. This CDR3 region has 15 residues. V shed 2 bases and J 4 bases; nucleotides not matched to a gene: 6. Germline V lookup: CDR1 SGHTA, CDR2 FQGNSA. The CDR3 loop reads CASSLRGQGVETQYF. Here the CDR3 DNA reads TGTGCCAGCAGCTTACGCGGACAGGGCGTAGAGACCCAGTACTTC.

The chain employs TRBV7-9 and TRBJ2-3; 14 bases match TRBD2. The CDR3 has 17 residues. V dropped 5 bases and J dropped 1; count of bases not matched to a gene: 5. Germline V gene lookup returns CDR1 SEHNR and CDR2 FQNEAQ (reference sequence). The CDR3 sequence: CASSTTSGGAGTDTQYF. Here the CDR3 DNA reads TGTGCCAGCAGCACGACTAGCGGGGGGGCCGGCACAGATACGCAGTATTTT.

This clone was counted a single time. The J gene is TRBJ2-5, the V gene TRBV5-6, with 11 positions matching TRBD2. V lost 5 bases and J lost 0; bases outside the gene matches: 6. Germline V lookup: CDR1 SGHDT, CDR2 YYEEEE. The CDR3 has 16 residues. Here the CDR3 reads CASRASSGRYQETQYF. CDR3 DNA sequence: TGTGCCAGCAGAGCCTCTAGCGGGAGGTACCAAGAGACCCAGTACTTC. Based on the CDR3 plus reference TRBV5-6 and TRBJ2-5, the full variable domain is DAGVTQSPTHLIKTRGQQVTLRCSPKSGHDTVSWYQQALGQGPQFIFQYYEEEERQRGNFPDRFSGHQFPNYSSELNVNALLLGDSALYLCASRASSGRYQETQYFGPGTRLLVL.

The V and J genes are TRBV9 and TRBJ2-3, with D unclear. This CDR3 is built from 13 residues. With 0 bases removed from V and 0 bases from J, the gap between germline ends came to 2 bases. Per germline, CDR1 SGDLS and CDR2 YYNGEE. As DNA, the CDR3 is TGTGCCAGCAGCGTAGAGAGCACAGATACGCAGTATTTT. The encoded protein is CASSVESTDTQYF.

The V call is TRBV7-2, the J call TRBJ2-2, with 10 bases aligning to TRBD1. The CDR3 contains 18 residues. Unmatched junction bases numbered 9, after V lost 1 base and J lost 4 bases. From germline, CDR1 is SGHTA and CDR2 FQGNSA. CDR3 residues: CASSLVGTGDSSTGELFF. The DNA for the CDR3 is TGTGCCAGCAGCTTAGTGGGGACAGGGGATTCGAGCACCGGGGAGCTGTTTTTT.

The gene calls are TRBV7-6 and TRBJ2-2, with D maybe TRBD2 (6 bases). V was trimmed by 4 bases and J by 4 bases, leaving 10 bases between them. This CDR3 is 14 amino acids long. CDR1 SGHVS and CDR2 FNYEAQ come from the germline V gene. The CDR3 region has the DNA TGTGCCAGCAGCTCGGGGGTTGTCACCGGGGAGCTGTTTTTT. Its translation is CASSSGVVTGELFF. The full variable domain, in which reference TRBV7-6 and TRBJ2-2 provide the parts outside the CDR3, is GAGVSQSPRYKVTKRGQDVALRCDPISGHVSLYWYRQALGQGPEFLTYFNYEAQQDKSGLPNDRFSAERPEGSISTLTIQRTEQRDSAMYRCASSSGVVTGELFFGEGSRLTVL.

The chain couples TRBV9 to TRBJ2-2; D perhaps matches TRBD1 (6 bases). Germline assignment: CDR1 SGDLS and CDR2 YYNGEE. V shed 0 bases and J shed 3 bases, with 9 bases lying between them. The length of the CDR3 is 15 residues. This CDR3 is CASSVVGADTGELFF. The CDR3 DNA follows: TGTGCCAGCAGCGTAGTGGGGGCCGACACCGGGGAGCTGTTTTTT.

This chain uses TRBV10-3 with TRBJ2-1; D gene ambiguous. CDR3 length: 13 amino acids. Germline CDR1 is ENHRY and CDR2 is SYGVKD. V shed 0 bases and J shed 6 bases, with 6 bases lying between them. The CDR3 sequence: CAISESSTNEQFF. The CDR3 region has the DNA TGTGCCATCAGTGAGTCTAGCACCAATGAGCAGTTCTTC.

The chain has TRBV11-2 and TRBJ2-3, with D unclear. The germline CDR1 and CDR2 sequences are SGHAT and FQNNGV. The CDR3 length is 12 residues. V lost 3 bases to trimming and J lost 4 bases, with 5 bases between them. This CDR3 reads CASSLMSDTQYF. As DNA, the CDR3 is TGTGCCAGCAGCTTGATGTCAGATACGCAGTATTTT.

CDR3: CASSLGQGNEQFF. CDR3 bases: TGTGCCAGCAGCTTGGGACAGGGGAATGAGCAGTTCTTC. The chain couples TRBV5-4 to TRBJ2-1; 8 bases are a match to TRBD1. Germline V lookup: CDR1 SGHNT, CDR2 YYREEE (reference sequence). The CDR3 has 13 amino acids. J gave up 7 bases and V 0 bases, and 0 bases lay outside the gene matches.

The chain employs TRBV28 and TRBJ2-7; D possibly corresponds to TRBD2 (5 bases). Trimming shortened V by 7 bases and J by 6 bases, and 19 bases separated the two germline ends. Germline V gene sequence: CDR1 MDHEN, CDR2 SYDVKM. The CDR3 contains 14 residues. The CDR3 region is CASTIAQEVGEQYF. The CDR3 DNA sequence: TGTGCCAGCACGATAGCGCAAGAGGTGGGCGAGCAGTACTTC.

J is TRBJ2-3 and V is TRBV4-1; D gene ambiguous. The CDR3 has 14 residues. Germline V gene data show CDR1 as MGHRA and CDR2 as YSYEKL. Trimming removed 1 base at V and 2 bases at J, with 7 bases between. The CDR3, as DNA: TGCGCCAGCAGCCAAGGCGTCTACACAGATACGCAGTATTTT. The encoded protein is CASSQGVYTDTQYF.

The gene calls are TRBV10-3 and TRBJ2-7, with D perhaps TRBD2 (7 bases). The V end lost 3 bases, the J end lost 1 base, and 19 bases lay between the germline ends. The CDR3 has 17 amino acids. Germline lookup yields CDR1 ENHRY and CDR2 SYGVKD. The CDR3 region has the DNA TGTGCCATCAGTGAACCAGGGGAGGGGGGAAAGTCCTACGAGCAGTACTTC. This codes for CAISEPGEGGKSYEQYF.

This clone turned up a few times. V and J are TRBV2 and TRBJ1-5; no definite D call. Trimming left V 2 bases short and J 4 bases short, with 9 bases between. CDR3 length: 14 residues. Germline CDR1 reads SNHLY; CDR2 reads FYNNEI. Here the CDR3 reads CASSEPQRNQPQHF. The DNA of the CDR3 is TGTGCCAGCAGTGAACCGCAGCGGAATCAGCCCCAGCATTTT. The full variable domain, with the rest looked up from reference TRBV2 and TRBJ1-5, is EPEVTQTPSHQVTQMGQEVILRCVPISNHLYFYWYRQILGQKVEFLVSFYNNEISEKSEIFDDQFSVERPDGSNFTLKIRSTKLEDSAMYFCASSEPQRNQPQHFGDGTRLSIL.

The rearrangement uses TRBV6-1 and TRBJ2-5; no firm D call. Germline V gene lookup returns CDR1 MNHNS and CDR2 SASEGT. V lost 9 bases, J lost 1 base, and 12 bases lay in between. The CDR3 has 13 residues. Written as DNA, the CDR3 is TGTGCCAGTTCCCTTAAGCCCCAAGAGACCCAGTACTTC. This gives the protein CASSLKPQETQYF.

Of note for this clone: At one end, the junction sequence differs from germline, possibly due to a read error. CDR3 loop: CASSEARMAGKNPEAFF. CDR3 bases: TGTGCCAGCAGTGAAGCGCGGATGGCAGGGAAGAACCCTGAAGCTTTCTTT. V usage is TRBV2 and J usage is TRBJ1-1, with a weak D call TRBD1 (5 bases). Germline CDR1 SNHLY, CDR2 FYNNEI. The CDR3 has 17 residues.

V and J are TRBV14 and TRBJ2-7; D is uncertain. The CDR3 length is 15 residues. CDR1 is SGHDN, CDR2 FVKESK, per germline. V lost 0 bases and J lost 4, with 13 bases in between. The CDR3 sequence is CASSQDKGVNYEQYF. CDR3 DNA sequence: TGTGCCAGCAGCCAAGATAAGGGCGTCAATTACGAGCAGTACTTC.

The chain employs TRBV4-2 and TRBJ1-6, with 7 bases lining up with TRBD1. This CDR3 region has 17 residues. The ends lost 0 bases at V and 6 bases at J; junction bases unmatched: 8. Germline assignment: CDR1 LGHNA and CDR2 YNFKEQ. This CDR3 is CASSQDRQGGVNSPLHF. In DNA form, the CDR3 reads TGTGCCAGCAGCCAAGATAGGCAGGGGGGCGTTAATTCACCCCTCCACTTT.